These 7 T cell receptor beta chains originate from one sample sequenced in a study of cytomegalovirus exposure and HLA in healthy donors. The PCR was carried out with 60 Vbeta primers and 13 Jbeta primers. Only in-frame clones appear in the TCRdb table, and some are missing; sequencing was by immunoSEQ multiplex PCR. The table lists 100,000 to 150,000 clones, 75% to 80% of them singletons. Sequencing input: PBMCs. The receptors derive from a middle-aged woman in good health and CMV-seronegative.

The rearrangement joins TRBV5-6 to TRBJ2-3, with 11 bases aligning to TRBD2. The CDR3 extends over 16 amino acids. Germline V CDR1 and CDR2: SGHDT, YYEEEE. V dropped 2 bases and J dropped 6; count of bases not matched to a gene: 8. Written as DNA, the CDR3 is TGTGCCAGCAGCTTACGACTAGCGGGGCCCACCGATACGCAGTATTTT. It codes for CASSLRLAGPTDTQYF. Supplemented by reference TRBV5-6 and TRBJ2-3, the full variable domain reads DAGVTQSPTHLIKTRGQQVTLRCSPKSGHDTVSWYQQALGQGPQFIFQYYEEEERQRGNFPDRFSGHQFPNYSSELNVNALLLGDSALYLCASSLRLAGPTDTQYFGPGTRLTVL.

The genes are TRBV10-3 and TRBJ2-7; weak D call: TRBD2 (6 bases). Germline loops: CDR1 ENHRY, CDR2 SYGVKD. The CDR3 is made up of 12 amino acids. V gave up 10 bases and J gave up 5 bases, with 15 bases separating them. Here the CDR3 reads CATGTGAHEQYF. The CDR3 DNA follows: TGTGCCACCGGGACTGGGGCCCACGAGCAGTACTTC.

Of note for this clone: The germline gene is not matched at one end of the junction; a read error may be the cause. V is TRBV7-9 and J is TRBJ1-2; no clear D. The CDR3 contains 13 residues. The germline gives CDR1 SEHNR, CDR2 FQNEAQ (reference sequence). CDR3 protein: CSSSLEQDEGYTF. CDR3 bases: TGTTCCAGCAGCTTAGAGCAGGATGAGGGCTACACCTTC.

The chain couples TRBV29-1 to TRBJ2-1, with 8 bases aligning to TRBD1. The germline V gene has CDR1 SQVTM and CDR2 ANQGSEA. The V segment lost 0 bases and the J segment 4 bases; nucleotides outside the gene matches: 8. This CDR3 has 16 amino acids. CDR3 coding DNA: TGCAGCGTTGAAGATCAAAGGGACAGGTTGTACAATGAGCAGTTCTTC. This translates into CSVEDQRDRLYNEQFF.

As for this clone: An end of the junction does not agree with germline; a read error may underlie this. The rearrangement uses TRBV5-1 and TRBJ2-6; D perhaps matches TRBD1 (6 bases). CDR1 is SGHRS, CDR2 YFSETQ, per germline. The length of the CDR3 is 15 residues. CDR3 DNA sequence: TGCGCCAGCAGCCCAGGGGTTTCTGGGGCCAACGGCCTGACTTTC. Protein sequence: CASSPGVSGANGLTF. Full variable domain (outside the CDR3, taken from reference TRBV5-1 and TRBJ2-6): KAGVTQTPRYLIKTRGQQVTLSCSPISGHRSVSWYQQTPGQGLQFLFEYFSETQRNKGNFPGRFSGRQFSNSRSEMNVSTLELGDSALYLCASSPGVSGANGLTFGAGSRLTVL.

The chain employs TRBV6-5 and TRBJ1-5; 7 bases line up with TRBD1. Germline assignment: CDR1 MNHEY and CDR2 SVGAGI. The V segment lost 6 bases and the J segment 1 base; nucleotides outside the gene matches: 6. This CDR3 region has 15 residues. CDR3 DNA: TGTGCCAGCAGACCTACAGGGGCCAGCAATCAGCCCCAGCATTTT. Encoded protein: CASRPTGASNQPQHF.

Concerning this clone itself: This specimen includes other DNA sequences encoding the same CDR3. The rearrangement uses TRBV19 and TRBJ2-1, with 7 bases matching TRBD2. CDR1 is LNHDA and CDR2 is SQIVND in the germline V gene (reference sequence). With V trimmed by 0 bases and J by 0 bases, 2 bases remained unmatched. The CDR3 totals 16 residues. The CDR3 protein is CASSIDGGSSYNEQFF. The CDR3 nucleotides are TGTGCCAGTAGTATAGATGGCGGGAGCTCCTACAATGAGCAGTTCTTC.